The next 26 T cell receptor beta chains were all read from a single sample in a study of shared clonotypes between healthy human individuals. The naive CD8 fraction comprised CD45RO-negative cells positively selected for CCR7 and excluded terminally differentiated effector memory CD45RA+ cells. Some clones are missing from TCRdb's copy, which holds only in-frame ones; the method was immunoSEQ multiplex PCR. The sample contains over 2,000,000 clones, just under 95% of which appear only once. The specimen sequenced was naive CD8+ T cells from PBMCs. The receptors originated from a young man in good health. Some clones in this sample may be carry-over from other donors' samples.

This chain uses TRBV27 with TRBJ2-3; D unresolved. Germline lookup yields CDR1 MNHEY and CDR2 SMNVEV (reference sequence). The V and J ends lost 6 bases and 0 bases respectively, with 13 bases between them. This CDR3 contains 15 residues. DNA of the CDR3: TGTGCCAGCAGCGGGTCCAAAACTAGCACAGATACGCAGTATTTT. As protein: CASSGSKTSTDTQYF.

The chain couples TRBV27 to TRBJ2-3; 7 nucleotides agree with TRBD2. The trim removed 6 bases at V and 4 bases at J, leaving 10 bases unmatched. This CDR3 has 15 residues. Looked up from germline, CDR1 is MNHEY and CDR2 is SMNVEV (reference sequence). The CDR3 loop reads CASSLGEGRADTQYF. The CDR3 region has the DNA TGTGCCAGCAGCCTCGGGGAGGGCCGGGCAGATACGCAGTATTTT.

The chain is built from TRBV29-1 and TRBJ2-2; a weak D match, TRBD2 (6 bases). The CDR3 contains 13 residues. V shed 7 bases and J shed 3 bases, with 12 bases lying between them. Germline lookup yields CDR1 SQVTM and CDR2 ANQGSEA. CDR3 amino acids: CSGRDSDTGELFF. In DNA form, the CDR3 reads TGCAGCGGACGGGACTCCGACACCGGGGAGCTGTTTTTT.

The rearrangement links TRBV19 to TRBJ1-5; 8 nucleotides align to TRBD1. Germline V CDR1 and CDR2: LNHDA, SQIVND (reference sequence). The junction had 9 bases not matched to a gene; V was cut back by 1 base and J by 4 bases. The CDR3 is 17 amino acids. The DNA of the CDR3 is TGTGCCAGTAGTATAGGTCAGGGGGCGACCCAAAATCAGCCCCAGCATTTT. It translates to CASSIGQGATQNQPQHF.

This rearrangement joins TRBV5-1 to TRBJ2-1; 11 positions agree with TRBD2. V dropped 9 bases and J dropped 4; count of bases not matched to a gene: 9. CDR3 size: 15 residues. In germline, CDR1 is SGHRS, CDR2 YFSETQ. CDR3 sequence: CATRAGTSGYNEQFF. In DNA, the CDR3 is TGCGCCACGCGCGCCGGGACTAGCGGATACAATGAGCAGTTCTTC.

As concerns this clone: Different DNA sequences within this sample yield the same CDR3. J is TRBJ2-7 and V is TRBV27; D may match TRBD1 or TRBD2 (5 bases each). V was pared by 2 bases and J by 3 bases, with 8 bases between. The length of the CDR3 is 13 residues. Germline CDR1 MNHEY, CDR2 SMNVEV (reference sequence). The CDR3 reads CASSLGTYYEQYF. CDR3 bases: TGTGCCAGCAGTTTAGGGACCTACTACGAGCAGTACTTC.

This sequence joins TRBV9 and TRBJ2-3, with a weak D call TRBD2 (6 bases). Trimming shortened V by 4 bases and J by 1 base, and 19 bases separated the two germline ends. The CDR3 extends over 17 amino acids. The germline CDR1 and CDR2 sequences are SGDLS and YYNGEE. The CDR3: CASSPRRVSYGTDTQYF. The CDR3 coding sequence is TGTGCCAGCAGCCCCCGGAGGGTGAGCTACGGCACAGATACGCAGTATTTT.

The J gene is TRBJ2-1, the V gene TRBV28, with 12 bases that match TRBD2. The germline CDR1 and CDR2 sequences are MDHEN and SYDVKM. V shed 3 bases, J shed 9 bases, and the junction held 12 bases outside the gene matches. The CDR3 is 17 amino acids. The CDR3 region has the DNA TGTGCCAGCAGTTTGGTGACTAGCGGGGGTCAGGGGTCTGAGCAGTTCTTC. It codes for CASSLVTSGGQGSEQFF.

In regard to this clone: Other DNA sequences within the sample encode an identical CDR3. This sequence joins TRBV27 and TRBJ2-1; 7 nucleotides align to TRBD2. The CDR3 spans 15 residues. V dropped 2 bases and J dropped 4; count of bases not matched to a gene: 5. Germline assignment: CDR1 MNHEY and CDR2 SMNVEV (reference sequence). For the CDR3, the DNA is TGTGCCAGCAGTTTAGGCCTAGCGGTGTACAATGAGCAGTTCTTC. This translates into CASSLGLAVYNEQFF.

This rearrangement joins TRBV2 to TRBJ1-5, with D possibly TRBD1 on 6 matching bases. V was shortened by 9 bases and J by 3 bases, with 12 bases between the two germline ends. Per germline, CDR1 SNHLY and CDR2 FYNNEI. The CDR3 runs to 13 residues. The CDR3 is CASTGYHNQPQHF. Here the CDR3 DNA reads TGTGCCAGTACAGGGTACCACAATCAGCCCCAGCATTTT.

The rearrangement uses TRBV6-5 and TRBJ2-1; D is possibly TRBD2 (5 bases). Trimming took 7 bases from V and 3 from J, leaving 13 bases between them. Germline V lookup: CDR1 MNHEY, CDR2 SVGAGI. The CDR3 has 14 amino acids. This CDR3 reads CASTIGGDYNEQFF. In nucleotides, the CDR3 is TGTGCCAGCACCATAGGAGGAGACTACAATGAGCAGTTCTTC.

This sequence joins TRBV28 and TRBJ2-7; tentatively, D is TRBD2 (5 bases). Deletions cut 6 bases from V and 2 bases from J, with 14 bases between. The CDR3 length is 14 residues. Germline V gene sequence: CDR1 MDHEN, CDR2 SYDVKM. The CDR3 DNA reads TGTGCCAGCAGCCCCACGGGGATAACCTACGAGCAGTACTTC. It specifies CASSPTGITYEQYF.

A note on this clone: The same CDR3 arises from other DNA sequences in this sample as well. This chain links TRBV9 with TRBJ2-1; 7 nucleotides match TRBD1. The CDR3 has 15 amino acids. Germline CDR1 SGDLS, CDR2 YYNGEE. V lost 3 bases and J lost 2; bases outside the gene matches: 5. The CDR3 DNA follows: TGTGCCAGCAGCGCCTCGGGACAGCCCTACAATGAGCAGTTCTTC. As protein: CASSASGQPYNEQFF.

The chain recombines TRBV2 with TRBJ2-7, with D perhaps matching TRBD1 (6 bases). Germline CDR1 and CDR2: SNHLY and FYNNEI. There are 15 residues in the CDR3. V lost 10 bases, J lost 2 bases, and 21 bases lay in between. The CDR3 sequence is CAINPTGWETYEQYF. CDR3 sequence (DNA): TGTGCCATAAACCCCACAGGGTGGGAAACCTACGAGCAGTACTTC.

V usage is TRBV7-8 and J usage is TRBJ2-7, with a tentative D call TRBD1 (6 bases). Germline V gene sequence: CDR1 SGHVS, CDR2 FQNEAQ. The CDR3 is made up of 14 amino acids. V lost 5 bases to trimming and J lost 3 bases, with 14 bases between them. The CDR3 DNA reads TGTGCCAGCAGCCCCCGGGACACTAACTACGAGCAGTACTTC. Translated, it gives CASSPRDTNYEQYF.

The chain has TRBV6-1 and TRBJ2-7; D is uncertain. CDR3 size: 12 residues. Trimming took 6 bases from V and 4 from J, leaving 10 bases between them. Per germline, CDR1 MNHNS and CDR2 SASEGT. CDR3 sequence: CASSQISYEQYF. CDR3 nucleotides: TGTGCCAGCAGCCAAATCAGTTACGAGCAGTACTTC.

The chain has TRBV6-5 and TRBJ1-1, with a tentative D call TRBD1 (5 bases). The length of the CDR3 is 12 residues. Deletions cut 6 bases from V and 3 bases from J, with 8 bases between. Germline V CDR1 and CDR2: MNHEY, SVGAGI. The DNA for the CDR3 is TGTGCCAGCAGGGGGGGGGACACTGAAGCTTTCTTT. Protein product: CASRGGDTEAFF.

The V gene is TRBV27, the J gene TRBJ2-7, with 10 bases aligning to TRBD2. Germline V gene data show CDR1 as MNHEY and CDR2 as SMNVEV (reference sequence). J lost 6 bases, V lost 2 bases, and 10 bases had no gene match. The CDR3 contains 16 residues. The CDR3 protein is CASSLLIPSGSREQYF. CDR3 DNA sequence: TGTGCCAGCAGTTTACTTATTCCTAGCGGGAGTCGCGAGCAGTACTTC.

V usage is TRBV5-4 and J usage is TRBJ2-1, with 7 bases that match TRBD1. The germline V gene encodes CDR1 SGHNT and CDR2 YYREEE (reference sequence). The CDR3 has 16 amino acids. V lost 1 base to trimming and J lost 6 bases; unmatched junction nucleotides: 10. For the CDR3, the DNA is TGTGCCAGCAGCTTGATAGTTAGGGCAGGGGGCAATGAGCAGTTCTTC. This sequence encodes CASSLIVRAGGNEQFF.

V and J are TRBV29-1 and TRBJ2-7, with 7 nucleotides matching TRBD1. V lost 4 bases and J lost 4; bases outside the gene matches: 4. The germline V gene encodes CDR1 SQVTM and CDR2 ANQGSEA. CDR3 size: 12 residues. DNA for the CDR3: TGCAGCGTTGGGGACAGTCGGTACGAGCAGTACTTC. It translates to CSVGDSRYEQYF.

In its sample, this clone was seen once. The genes are TRBV29-1 and TRBJ2-2; D gene unclear. Germline V gene data show CDR1 as SQVTM and CDR2 as ANQGSEA. The CDR3 has 13 amino acids. V lost 8 bases to trimming and J lost 1 base, with 11 bases between them. CDR3 in DNA: TGCAGCTCTGTGGAGAAGAACACCGGGGAGCTGTTTTTT. Its translation: CSSVEKNTGELFF.

This chain's CDR3 is CASSPHVGGYNEQFF. Written as DNA, the CDR3 is TGTGCCAGTAGTCCCCACGTAGGTGGATACAATGAGCAGTTCTTC. V is TRBV19 and J is TRBJ2-1; D remains ambiguous. Germline CDR1 reads LNHDA; CDR2 reads SQIVND (reference sequence). CDR3 length: 15 amino acids. V was shortened by 5 bases and J by 4 bases, with 15 bases between the two germline ends.

The V gene is TRBV10-3, the J gene TRBJ2-2; no firm D call. The germline V gene encodes CDR1 ENHRY and CDR2 SYGVKD. V was shortened by 10 bases and J by 5 bases, with 14 bases between the two germline ends. The CDR3 runs to 13 residues. In DNA, the CDR3 is TGTGCCACCGCCCCTTTAGAGACCGGGGAGCTGTTTTTT. Its translation is CATAPLETGELFF.

The chain joins TRBV4-1 to TRBJ2-1; D may be TRBD2 (5 bases). Trimming pared 1 base from V and 8 bases from J, leaving 12 bases between. The CDR3 is 14 residues long. In germline, CDR1 is MGHRA, CDR2 YSYEKL. This chain's CDR3 is CASSQVLPGDEQFF. CDR3 DNA: TGCGCCAGCAGCCAAGTTCTTCCCGGGGATGAGCAGTTCTTC.

V is TRBV4-1 and J is TRBJ2-1; D ambiguous. Between the trimmed V and J ends, which lost 4 bases and 8 bases, there was a span of 15 bases. Per germline, CDR1 MGHRA and CDR2 YSYEKL. This CDR3 is 14 amino acids long. CDR3 region: CASSPEVQGYEQFF. The CDR3 DNA reads TGCGCCAGCAGCCCAGAGGTACAAGGCTATGAGCAGTTCTTC.

The chain has TRBV7-9 and TRBJ2-1; unclear D gene. This CDR3 has 16 amino acids. CDR1 is SEHNR, CDR2 FQNEAQ, per germline (reference sequence). V shed 1 base and J shed 12 bases, with 22 bases lying between them. The CDR3 is CASSLGNAAGLWGQFF. The CDR3 DNA is TGTGCCAGCAGCTTAGGTAACGCCGCCGGGCTTTGGGGGCAGTTCTTC.